What follows are 4 T cell receptor beta chains derived from one specimen sequenced in a study of T cells after yellow fever vaccination. TCRdb passed the 5' RACE reads through MiXCR, listing each CDR3 protein once. This sample has about 340,000 distinct CDR3 sequences, with under 5% found just once. Sample: PBMCs, taken 5 days after the yellow fever booster vaccination. The receptors were gathered from a man in his late teens or twenties who received the YFV17D yellow fever vaccine.

In this sample, this clonotype turned up a few times. V is TRBV6-2 or TRBV6-3 and J is TRBJ2-2; TRBD2 matches at 9 bases. This CDR3 has 13 amino acids. V dropped 6 bases and J dropped 6; count of bases not matched to a gene: 2. The germline gives CDR1 MNHEY, CDR2 SVGEGT. The CDR3 loop is CASSGTSPGELFF. DNA of the CDR3: TGTGCCAGCAGCGGGACTAGCCCCGGGGAGCTGTTTTTT.

The CDR3 region is CASSPDSDTQYF. The CDR3 DNA sequence: TGTGCCAGCAGTCCGGACTCAGATACGCAGTATTTT. The rearrangement uses TRBV12-3 or TRBV12-4 and TRBJ2-3; D is possibly TRBD2 (5 bases). The V and J ends lost 5 bases and 4 bases respectively, with 7 bases between them. CDR3 length: 12 amino acids.

This clonotype was observed a few times. The gene calls are TRBV12-3 or TRBV12-4 and TRBJ1-2; no clear D. The CDR3 has 13 residues. Trimming pared 5 bases from V and 4 bases from J, leaving 11 bases between. Here the CDR3 DNA reads TGTGCCAGCAGTCAGGTCCGAAGCTATGGCTACACCTTC. Encoded protein: CASSQVRSYGYTF.

Ten or more counts support this clonotype. The chain recombines TRBV4-2 with TRBJ1-1; D call uncertain. The ends were cut back, 0 bases at V and 4 bases at J, with 12 bases in the middle. The CDR3 runs to 15 residues. The V gene's germline CDR1 is LGHNA and CDR2 YNFKEQ. CDR3 DNA: TGTGCCAGCAGCCAAGAGATAGGAGGGAGCACTGAAGCTTTCTTT. Its translation: CASSQEIGGSTEAFF.